This T cell receptor beta chain derives from a study of blood T cell repertoires in COVID-19 (dated by TCRdb to the early 2020s). Background for the entire study: Samples covering the acute and convalescent phases of COVID-19 were provided by collaborators in the United States, Italy and Spain. The prospective study material was composed of cDNA or gDNA derived from T cells, B-cell-depleted T cells, or PBMCs. The dataset comprised deeply sampled blood TCRbeta repertoires from subjects exposed to, actively infected with, or recovered from COVID-19. The repertoires were released in a freely available public database intended as a resource for research on the immune response to SARS-CoV-2. The samples were drawn from two sources: the first 160 participants of the ongoing ImmuneRACE study, and over 950 subjects contributed by 6 global collaborators. Sample metadata almost always included a de-identified subject ID, COVID-19 status, age in years and sex. Where available, HLA class I and class II types were taken from metadata supplied by the sample provider and were not determined by assay-based typing.

Remarks on this clone: The clone's antigen remains unknown. Within one base of it there is no much larger clone, and no base qualities were kept.

Deletion took 7 bases off V and 0 bases off J, with a span of 8 bases between the germline ends. Its CDR3 holds 13 amino acids, cysteine through phenylalanine. The CDR3 DNA has 39 bases and is translated from base 1. According to the germline V gene, CDR1 reads SNHLY and CDR2 reads FYNNEI. The immunoSEQ Assay, a bias-controlled multiplex PCR, was used to amplify TCRbeta CDR3 regions from genomic DNA. In the original analysis: The number of nucleated cells in each sample was estimated from the amplification of reference gene primers within the assay. To quantify the absolute abundance of each unique TCRbeta CDR3 rearrangement, sequence reads were collapsed and filtered. For each sample, productive Simpson clonality was calculated as the square root of Simpson's diversity index across productive rearrangements. Here the immuneACCESS table is served through TCRdb, limited to in-frame sequences with V and J called. Missing clones are a known gap in these copies; in checked studies unresolved V genes cover under half, and the rest lacks a known reason. That table supplies the V and J calls and clone size; D and trimming were determined from the DNA. The sample data list about 55,000 clones, and over 75% of these were observed just once. In total, the top ten clones hold around 10% of the sample.

One collaborating source in Seattle enrolled patients during active infection and followed them longitudinally through the course of disease. Whole blood was collected in K2EDTA tubes by collaborating institutions according to the institutions' own protocols. For TCRbeta analysis, collaborator samples were shipped as frozen whole blood, as isolated PBMCs, or as DNA extracted from either sample type. Paper-wide results and their limitations: Clinical and demographic metadata were provided uncurated, with the amount varying by source and participant.

The chain couples TRBV2 to TRBJ2-3; TRBD2 is perhaps the D gene, given 5 matching bases. This clonotype was obtained from a man older than 75 with COVID-19, enrolled during active disease. The sample consisted of peripheral blood. The CDR3 sequence is CASTRGSTDTQYF. The sequenced DNA: TGTGCCAGCACACGGGGTAGCACAGATACGCAGTATTTT.